A single sample gave rise to the 21 T cell receptor beta chains below, sequenced in a study of PD-1 blockade in mismatch repair-deficient tumors. This table comes from immunoSEQ multiplex PCR, and its TCRdb copy is limited to in-frame clones, with some not included. The sample has 40,000 or so clones; 70% to 80% are singletons. The source was peripheral blood, collected 4 weeks after starting pembrolizumab. Every receptor here comes from an adult with mismatch repair-deficient cancer.

This chain uses TRBV27 with TRBJ2-7; 11 bases are a match to TRBD1. V shed 4 bases and J 5 bases; nucleotides not matched to a gene: 4. The CDR3 length is 14 residues. The germline CDR1 and CDR2 sequences are MNHEY and SMNVEV (reference sequence). CDR3 DNA: TGTGCCAGCAGTTGGGGACAGGGGGGCCACGAGCAGTACTTC. This translates into CASSWGQGGHEQYF.

This clone was observed once. The genes are TRBV9 and TRBJ1-3, with D tentatively TRBD1 (5 bases). The V end lost 4 bases, the J end lost 0 bases, and 11 bases lay between the germline ends. The CDR3 length is 15 residues. Looked up from germline, CDR1 is SGDLS and CDR2 is YYNGEE. The CDR3 region has the DNA TGTGCCAGCAGCCCCGACACAGGCTCTGGAAACACCATATATTTT. Its protein is CASSPDTGSGNTIYF.

J is TRBJ1-4 and V is TRBV19; no reliable D call. The V and J ends lost 3 bases and 5 bases respectively, with 10 bases between them. Germline V lookup: CDR1 LNHDA, CDR2 SQIVND (reference sequence). The CDR3 has 14 amino acids. CDR3 DNA sequence: TGTGCCAGTAGTATTGGAGGGTTGAATGAAAAACTGTTTTTT. This gives the protein CASSIGGLNEKLFF.

The chain recombines TRBV30 with TRBJ2-7; no definite D call. In germline, CDR1 is GTSNPN, CDR2 SVGIG (reference sequence). This CDR3 contains 13 residues. The germline V and J ends were trimmed by 0 bases and 3 bases, with 9 bases remaining between them. Here the CDR3 DNA reads TGTGCCTGGAGTGTACTCGTCAACTACGAGCAGTACTTC. Translated: CAWSVLVNYEQYF. Variable domain in full (rest from reference TRBV30 and TRBJ2-7): SQTIHQWPATLVQPVGSPLSLECTVEGTSNPNLYWYRQAAGRGLQLLFYSVGIGQISSEVPQNLSASRPQDRQFILSSKKLLLSDSGFYLCAWSVLVNYEQYFGPGTRLTVT.

Only a few counts were recorded for this clone. This sequence joins TRBV28 and TRBJ2-5, with 7 bases matching TRBD2. Trimming took 4 bases from V and 4 from J; bases not matched to a gene: 15. This CDR3 contains 17 residues. The germline gives CDR1 MDHEN, CDR2 SYDVKM. CDR3 DNA sequence: TGTGCCAGCAGTTCTCCAGAGGCGGGAGTTTGGGTAGAGACCCAGTACTTC. Encoded protein: CASSSPEAGVWVETQYF.

The chain employs TRBV6-1 and TRBJ1-1, with a possible D match to TRBD1 (5 bases). This CDR3 contains 13 residues. Trimming pared 6 bases from V and 0 bases from J, leaving 8 bases between. Germline V gene data show CDR1 as MNHNS and CDR2 as SASEGT. CDR3 DNA: TGTGCCAGCAGCGACAGCATGAACACTGAAGCTTTCTTT. Its protein is CASSDSMNTEAFF.

The chain employs TRBV27 and TRBJ2-3; 7 positions match TRBD2. This CDR3 region has 18 residues. Germline V gene lookup returns CDR1 MNHEY and CDR2 SMNVEV (reference sequence). V lost 0 bases, J lost 4 bases, and 13 bases stayed unmatched. CDR3 bases: TGTGCCAGCAGTTTATCTAGAGGGAGGGCCCTCTGGGCAGATACGCAGTATTTT. Its translation: CASSLSRGRALWADTQYF.

The genes are TRBV11-3 and TRBJ2-2; 8 bases agree with TRBD1. The CDR3 spans 15 residues. Trimming at V came to 5 bases and at J to 1 base, leaving 3 bases not matched to a gene. Per the germline V gene, CDR1 is SGHNT and CDR2 is YENEEA. The CDR3 loop reads CASSLGTGNTGELFF. DNA for the CDR3: TGTGCCAGCAGCCTTGGGACAGGGAACACCGGGGAGCTGTTTTTT.

The chain carries TRBV11-2 and TRBJ2-1, with 9 bases that match TRBD2. Trimming at V came to 5 bases and at J to 2 bases, leaving 10 bases not matched to a gene. The length of the CDR3 is 17 residues. Germline-derived CDR1 and CDR2 are SGHAT and FQNNGV. Written as DNA, the CDR3 is TGTGCCAGCAGCCCAATGGGGGGCGGGAGGGCCTACAATGAGCAGTTCTTC. Encoded protein: CASSPMGGGRAYNEQFF.

As for this clone: Other DNA sequences within the sample encode an identical CDR3. The rearrangement links TRBV6-4 to TRBJ2-6; D remains unclear. V gave up 0 bases and J gave up 0 bases, with 3 bases separating them. The CDR3 spans 15 residues. The germline V gene encodes CDR1 MRHNA and CDR2 SNTAGT. CDR3 amino acids: CASSDSHSGANVLTF. Written as DNA, the CDR3 is TGTGCCAGCAGTGACTCGCACTCTGGGGCCAACGTCCTGACTTTC.

This rearrangement joins TRBV14 to TRBJ2-7; no definite D call. Trimming took 0 bases from V and 5 from J, leaving 11 bases between them. The CDR3 spans 14 residues. The germline V gene has CDR1 SGHDN and CDR2 FVKESK. The CDR3 region is CASSQEYPRHEQYF. CDR3 bases: TGTGCCAGCAGCCAAGAATACCCAAGACACGAGCAGTACTTC.

This clone was picked up one time. This sequence joins TRBV6-1 and TRBJ2-6, with D unclear. CDR1 and CDR2 from the germline V gene are MNHNS and SASEGT. The CDR3 runs to 15 residues. V was trimmed by 8 bases and J by 0 bases, leaving 11 bases between them. For the CDR3, the DNA is TGTGCCAGCTCAGCCTTCTCCTCTGGGGCCAACGTCCTGACTTTC. This codes for CASSAFSSGANVLTF.

The chain couples TRBV6-1 to TRBJ1-5; the D gene is possibly TRBD1 (6 bases). There are 16 residues in the CDR3. From germline, CDR1 is MNHNS and CDR2 SASEGT. V gave up 1 base and J gave up 2 bases, with 12 bases separating them. The CDR3 reads CASSEEAGAGNQPQHF. The CDR3 region has the DNA TGTGCCAGCAGTGAAGAGGCGGGGGCGGGCAATCAGCCCCAGCATTTT.

The chain couples TRBV21-1 to TRBJ2-7; the DNA was not compared with TRBD1, the D call given in the table. TRBV21-1 is classified as a pseudogene. CDR3 size: 17 residues. The CDR3 loop is CASSKGRMATGSYEQYF. The DNA for the CDR3 is TGTGCCAGCAGCAAAGGGAGGATGGCGACAGGGTCCTACGAGCAGTACTTC.

J is TRBJ2-7 and V is TRBV10-3, with TRBD2 matching 10 bases. Trimming at V came to 3 bases and at J to 3 bases, leaving 17 bases not matched to a gene. The CDR3 runs 19 residues. Germline assignment: CDR1 ENHRY and CDR2 SYGVKD. The CDR3 here is CAISDPGTPRLAGLYEQYF. In DNA, the CDR3 is TGTGCCATCAGTGATCCCGGGACCCCACGACTAGCGGGCCTCTACGAGCAGTACTTC.

V is TRBV4-1 and J is TRBJ2-5, with a weak D call TRBD2 (5 bases). From germline, CDR1 is MGHRA and CDR2 YSYEKL. Trimming took 3 bases from V and 5 from J, leaving 13 bases between them. CDR3 length equals 14 residues. The CDR3 DNA follows: TGCGCCAGCAGCCAGACGGGGAGACGGGAGACCCAGTACTTC. Encoded protein: CASSQTGRRETQYF.

The CDR3 DNA reads TGTGCCAGCAGTTATTGGACTATCCCCCTGACGGATACGCAGTATTTT. It specifies CASSYWTIPLTDTQYF. The chain has TRBV6-5 and TRBJ2-3; tentatively, D is TRBD2 (6 bases). The germline CDR1 and CDR2 sequences are MNHEY and SVGAGI. Trimming took off 3 bases at V and 6 bases at J, with 19 bases between the two ends. This CDR3 region has 16 residues.

The chain is built from TRBV29-1 and TRBJ2-5; a weak D match, TRBD2 (6 bases). V was clipped by 7 bases and J by 2 bases, with 8 bases between them. Germline values: CDR1 SQVTM, CDR2 ANQGSEA. The CDR3 has 11 residues. The CDR3: CSAAGQETQYF. The CDR3 coding sequence is TGCAGCGCTGCGGGACAAGAGACCCAGTACTTC.

This chain joins TRBV5-5 and TRBJ2-7; D gene ambiguous. The CDR3 runs to 11 residues. The germline V gene has CDR1 SGHKS and CDR2 YYEKEE (reference sequence). Trimming pared 0 bases from V and 10 bases from J, leaving 8 bases between. CDR3 sequence reads: CASSLGLEQYF. CDR3 in DNA: TGTGCCAGCAGCTTGGGGTTAGAACAGTACTTC.

J is TRBJ2-3 and V is TRBV11-2; D is possibly TRBD2 (5 bases). CDR1 is SGHAT and CDR2 is FQNNGV in the germline V gene. The CDR3 has 15 amino acids. V was trimmed by 5 bases and J by 2 bases, leaving 14 bases between them. The CDR3 sequence: CASSQLSGLTDTQYF. The CDR3 DNA reads TGTGCCAGCAGCCAACTCAGCGGCCTCACAGATACGCAGTATTTT.

The chain joins TRBV27 to TRBJ2-7; D uncertain. V was clipped by 3 bases and J by 0 bases, with 9 bases between them. This CDR3 has 14 amino acids. Germline V CDR1 and CDR2: MNHEY, SMNVEV (reference sequence). The DNA of the CDR3 is TGTGCCAGCAGTTTCGAGTCTCACTCCTACGAGCAGTACTTC. It codes for CASSFESHSYEQYF.